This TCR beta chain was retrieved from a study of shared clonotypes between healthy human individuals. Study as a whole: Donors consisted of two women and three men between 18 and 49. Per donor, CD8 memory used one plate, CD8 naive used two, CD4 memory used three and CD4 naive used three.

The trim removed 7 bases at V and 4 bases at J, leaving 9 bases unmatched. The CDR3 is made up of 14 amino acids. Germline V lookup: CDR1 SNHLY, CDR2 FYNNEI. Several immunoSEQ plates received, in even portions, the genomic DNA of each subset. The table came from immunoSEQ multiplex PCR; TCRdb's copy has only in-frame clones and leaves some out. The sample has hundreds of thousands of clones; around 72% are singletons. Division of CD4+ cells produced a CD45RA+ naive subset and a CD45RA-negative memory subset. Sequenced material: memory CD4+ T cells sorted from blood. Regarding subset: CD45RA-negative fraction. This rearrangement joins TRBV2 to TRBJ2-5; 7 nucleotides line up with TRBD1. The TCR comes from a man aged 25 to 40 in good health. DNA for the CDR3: TGTGCCAGCACCTTGACAGGGAGCCGAGAGACCCAGTACTTC. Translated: CASTLTGSRETQYF.